One and the same sample provided the 14 T cell receptor beta chains below, sequenced in a study of T cells in Graves' hyperthyroidism and ophthalmopathy. Amplification yielded TCR beta CDR3 regions, with RNA transcripts as the source. RT-PCR in the first round (using the HTBI primer set) targeted the TCR CDR3. TCRdb redid the calling of the multiplex PCR reads with MiXCR, one entry per CDR3 protein. The sample holds roughly 400,000 distinct CDR3 sequences, 11% to 15% seen once. Material for sequencing was blood. All receptors derive from a man aged 45-60 years with Graves' ophthalmopathy.

This clonotype occurred a few times. A much larger clone lies a single base off, so this may be a read error. This rearrangement joins TRBV11-1 to TRBJ1-1; D may be TRBD1 (5 bases). V lost 5 bases and J 4 bases, leaving 17 bases between the germline ends. CDR1 is SGHAT, CDR2 FQDESV, per germline (reference sequence). The CDR3 is 15 residues long. The CDR3 reads CASSAVLGRGTEAFF. The CDR3 DNA is TGTGCCAGCAGCGCAGTACTGGGACGGGGCACTGAAGCTTTCTTT.

The table lists this clonotype with many counts. V is TRBV5-1 and J is TRBJ2-3; 13 bases align to TRBD2. Trimming at V came to 4 bases and at J to 2 bases, leaving 4 bases not matched to a gene. This CDR3 is 16 amino acids long. Germline-derived CDR1 and CDR2 are SGHRS and YFSETQ. CDR3 residues: CASSKGLAGNTDTQYF. The CDR3 DNA sequence: TGCGCCAGCAGCAAGGGACTAGCGGGAAACACAGATACGCAGTATTTT.

The sample holds many counts of this clonotype. The chain combines TRBV20-1 with TRBJ2-3; the match to TRBD2 covers 8 bases. Germline CDR1 is DFQATT and CDR2 is SNEGSKA (reference sequence). The CDR3 length is 13 residues. Trimming removed 4 bases from V and 2 bases from J; junction bases left unmatched: 2. CDR3 sequence reads: CSAKRGSTDTQYF. In DNA form, the CDR3 reads TGCAGTGCTAAGCGGGGGTCCACAGATACGCAGTATTTT.

This clonotype was counted ten times or more. The rearrangement links TRBV30 to TRBJ2-3, with D hard to call. Between the trimmed V and J ends, which lost 0 bases and 8 bases, there was a span of 18 bases. CDR3 length: 15 amino acids. The V gene's germline CDR1 is GTSNPN and CDR2 SVGIG (reference sequence). CDR3 DNA: TGTGCCTGGAGTGTACTGGTGGGTTCGACCGGTACGCAGTATTTT. This sequence encodes CAWSVLVGSTGTQYF.

This clonotype was counted a few times. V is TRBV2 and J is TRBJ2-2; D may be TRBD2 (6 bases). The ends were cut back, 1 base at V and 0 bases at J, with 9 bases in the middle. The V gene's germline CDR1 is SNHLY and CDR2 FYNNEI. The CDR3 has 16 amino acids. CDR3 residues: CASSEVSGANTGELFF. The DNA for the CDR3 is TGTGCCAGCAGTGAAGTTAGCGGCGCGAACACCGGGGAGCTGTTTTTT.

Many counts were recorded for this clonotype. The chain carries TRBV2 and TRBJ2-1; 9 nucleotides match TRBD2. This CDR3 spans 14 amino acids. Germline CDR1 reads SNHLY; CDR2 reads FYNNEI. J was trimmed by 12 bases and V by 7 bases; bases with no gene match: 13. In DNA, the CDR3 is TGTGCCAGCAAGAGAGAACTAGCGGGTGCCGGGCAGTTCTTC. The encoded protein is CASKRELAGAGQFF.

This clonotype appeared many times. V usage is TRBV11-2 and J usage is TRBJ1-1; maybe TRBD1 (5 bases). Germline lookup yields CDR1 SGHAT and CDR2 FQNNGV. The V end was cut by 4 bases, the J end by 0 bases, with 18 bases between. There are 17 residues in the CDR3. The CDR3 loop reads CASSSLGTTALNTEAFF. DNA for the CDR3: TGTGCCAGCAGCTCACTAGGCACGACAGCCCTGAACACTGAAGCTTTCTTT.

This clonotype has at least ten counts. The CDR3 nucleotides are TGTGCCAGCAGCCCCTGGACCACGAGGAATGAGCAGTTCTTC. The encoded protein is CASSPWTTRNEQFF. V gene TRBV14 combines with J gene TRBJ2-1; no definite D call. Trimming took 4 bases from V and 7 from J, leaving 14 bases between them. The length of the CDR3 is 14 residues. Germline V gene sequence: CDR1 SGHDN, CDR2 FVKESK.

The chain is built from TRBV28 and TRBJ2-2; 10 bases match TRBD2. The ends lost 7 bases at V and 7 bases at J; junction bases unmatched: 9. Germline CDR1 and CDR2: MDHEN and SYDVKM. This CDR3 spans 15 amino acids. The CDR3 region has the DNA TGTGCCAGCATCGGAAGTCTAGCGGGGGTCGGGGAGCTGTTTTTT. This encodes CASIGSLAGVGELFF.

This clonotype was picked up a small number of times. The chain recombines TRBV5-1 with TRBJ1-1; D uncertain. The CDR3 length is 15 residues. The V gene's germline CDR1 is SGHRS and CDR2 YFSETQ. V lost 4 bases and J 0 bases, leaving 13 bases between the germline ends. CDR3 loop: CASSPGGVVNTEAFF. The CDR3 bases are TGCGCCAGCAGCCCCGGCGGGGTTGTGAACACTGAAGCTTTCTTT. Full variable domain (missing parts from reference TRBV5-1 and TRBJ1-1): KAGVTQTPRYLIKTRGQQVTLSCSPISGHRSVSWYQQTPGQGLQFLFEYFSETQRNKGNFPGRFSGRQFSNSRSEMNVSTLELGDSALYLCASSPGGVVNTEAFFGQGTRLTVV.

This clonotype was counted only a few times. V is TRBV12-3 or TRBV12-4 and J is TRBJ2-1, with D uncertain. The CDR3 is 15 residues long. Trimming took 0 bases from V and 8 from J, leaving 14 bases between them. The CDR3 spells CASSLAVRVPHEQFF. The CDR3 DNA sequence: TGTGCCAGCAGTTTAGCGGTAAGGGTCCCTCATGAGCAGTTCTTC.

About this clonotype itself: This may stem from a read error, because a much larger clone lies one nucleotide away. The chain carries TRBV4-2 and TRBJ2-5, with 10 positions matching TRBD1. The CDR3 extends over 13 amino acids. V lost 3 bases to trimming and J lost 5 bases; unmatched junction nucleotides: 0. CDR1 LGHNA and CDR2 YNFKEQ come from the germline V gene. The CDR3 DNA follows: TGTGCCAGCAGCCAGGGACAGGGGGAGACCCAGTACTTC. It codes for CASSQGQGETQYF.

This clonotype was recorded at least ten times. The chain is built from TRBV20-1 and TRBJ2-3; 8 nucleotides match TRBD2. The ends lost 3 bases at V and 2 bases at J; junction bases unmatched: 7. CDR3 length: 15 residues. Per the germline V gene, CDR1 is DFQATT and CDR2 is SNEGSKA (reference sequence). For the CDR3, the DNA is TGCAGTGCTAGCTCCCTAGCGGGTTTCACAGATACGCAGTATTTT. This translates into CSASSLAGFTDTQYF.

This clonotype has at least ten counts. The J gene is TRBJ2-3, the V gene TRBV3-1, with unresolved D. Trimming shortened V by 2 bases and J by 6 bases, and 9 bases separated the two germline ends. The CDR3 sequence is 13 residues long. CDR1 is LGHDT, CDR2 YNNKEL, per germline (reference sequence). The CDR3 DNA reads as TGTGCCAGCAGCCAATTAAATCCCGATACGCAGTATTTT. The encoded protein is CASSQLNPDTQYF.